The clone carrying this TCR beta chain was detected ten times or more. The antigen remains undetermined. CDR3 length: 13 residues. The V end was cut by 4 bases, the J end by 7 bases, with 14 bases between. CDR1 GTSNPN and CDR2 SVGIG come from the germline V gene (reference sequence). RNA transcripts gave rise to amplified TCR beta CDR3 regions. The HTBI primer set was used in a first-round RT-PCR of the TCR CDR3. TCRdb processed the multiplex PCR reads anew with MiXCR; each CDR3 protein has one entry. The data hold roughly 750,000 distinct CDR3 sequences, with about a sixth observed a single time. This sample stems from a study of T cells in Graves' hyperthyroidism and ophthalmopathy. Study-wide context: Prior to any treatment, at the point of initial diagnosis, peripheral blood was collected.

Study outcomes and limitations: Blood also contained most expanded thyroid clonotypes above 0.001.

Patients aged 18 to 65 had newly diagnosed hyperthyroidism that had lasted under 2 months. Roughly 9.1 ml of fresh peripheral blood supplied the PBMCs. V and J are TRBV30 and TRBJ2-1, with TRBD2 as a possible D gene (6 bases). What was sequenced was blood. This sequence was found in a young man with Graves' hyperthyroidism. This chain's CDR3 is CAWTRDLMNEQFF. The CDR3 DNA reads as TGTGCCTGGACACGGGACTTGATGAATGAGCAGTTCTTC.